The rows below give T cell receptor beta chains drawn from one sample of a study of human T cells and chemical hapten exposure. MiXCR, applied by TCRdb to the RACE reads, yields one record per CDR3 protein. The repertoire holds 65,000 to 95,000 distinct CDR3 sequences, with 6.5% to 8.5% as singletons. The sequencing used whole blood, collected in connection with sensitization to the hapten diphenylcyclopropenone (DPC). These receptors were obtained from a woman in her thirties with alopecia areata. Some clones in this sample may be carry-over from other donors' samples. The CDR3 runs from the conserved cysteine through the conserved F or W. The order of the fields is D gene, clone size, J gene, V gene, CDR3 DNA, CDR3 protein. The D gene is left open where the match is weak. Some rows have no size entry. The others give once, few or many, or a class for an expanded clone.

d_call: .; clone_size: many; j_call: TRBJ2-1; v_call: TRBV29-1; cdr3_nt: TGCAGCGTTGACAGGTCCCTATCGTACAATGAGCAGTTCTTC; cdr3_aa: CSVDRSLSYNEQFF
d_call: .; clone_size: many; j_call: TRBJ1-5; v_call: TRBV25-1; cdr3_nt: TGTGCCAGCGGCCCCTTGGGCAATCAGCCCCAGCATTTT; cdr3_aa: CASGPLGNQPQHF
d_call: .; clone_size: few; j_call: TRBJ1-6; v_call: TRBV6-5; cdr3_nt: TGTGCCAGCAGTTACTCGGCATCTTGGGGTCGTAATTCACCCCTCCACTTT; cdr3_aa: CASSYSASWGRNSPLHF
d_call: .; clone_size: many; j_call: TRBJ1-5; v_call: TRBV29-1; cdr3_nt: TGCAGCGTGGGAGACAACAGCAATCAGCCCCAGCATTTT; cdr3_aa: CSVGDNSNQPQHF
d_call: .; clone_size: .; j_call: TRBJ1-3; v_call: TRBV6-5; cdr3_nt: TGTGCCAGCAGTTACTCTTCAGGGGCCGGAAACACCATATATTTT; cdr3_aa: CASSYSSGAGNTIYF
d_call: TRBD1; clone_size: many; j_call: TRBJ2-2; v_call: TRBV15; cdr3_nt: TGTGCCACCAGCGGGGGACAGGGCAAGACCGGGGAGCTGTTTTTT; cdr3_aa: CATSGGQGKTGELFF
d_call: TRBD1; clone_size: many; j_call: TRBJ2-1; v_call: TRBV29-1; cdr3_nt: TGCAGCGTTGAGTCCCAGGGGGCTAGTGAGCAGTTCTTC; cdr3_aa: CSVESQGASEQFF
d_call: TRBD1; clone_size: many; j_call: TRBJ2-3; v_call: TRBV4-2; cdr3_nt: TGTGCCAGCAGCCAACCATGGACAGGGGGAATGACAGATACGCAGTATTTT; cdr3_aa: CASSQPWTGGMTDTQYF
d_call: .; clone_size: .; j_call: TRBJ1-5; v_call: TRBV5-6; cdr3_nt: TGTGCCAGCAGCGAGAGTGGGGGAGGGGCCCATCAGCCCCAGCATTTT; cdr3_aa: CASSESGGGAHQPQHF
d_call: .; clone_size: many; j_call: TRBJ2-1; v_call: TRBV5-1; cdr3_nt: TGCGCCAGCAAGCCGACTAGTTCATATGAGCAGTTCTTC; cdr3_aa: CASKPTSSYEQFF
d_call: .; clone_size: .; j_call: TRBJ1-1; v_call: TRBV2; cdr3_nt: TGTGCCAGCAGAACTAACAGGGCCCCGAACACTGAAGCTTTCTTT; cdr3_aa: CASRTNRAPNTEAFF
d_call: .; clone_size: .; j_call: TRBJ2-7; v_call: TRBV12-3/TRBV12-4; cdr3_nt: TGTGCCAGCAGTCCCCGGCAGGGGACCCACGAGCAGTACTTC; cdr3_aa: CASSPRQGTHEQYF
d_call: .; clone_size: .; j_call: TRBJ2-3; v_call: TRBV7-9; cdr3_nt: TGTGCCAGCAGCTTAGGTGCGGGGGCAACCGCAGATATGCAGTATTTT; cdr3_aa: CASSLGAGATADMQYF
d_call: TRBD2; clone_size: many; j_call: TRBJ2-4; v_call: TRBV6-6; cdr3_nt: TGTGCCAGCAGCTCCGGGACTAGCGAGACCAAAAACATTCAGTACTTC; cdr3_aa: CASSSGTSETKNIQYF
d_call: .; clone_size: many; j_call: TRBJ2-3; v_call: TRBV6-1; cdr3_nt: TGTGCCAGCACCCGCGCTGGCGCAGGGGGGACAGATACGCAGTATTTT; cdr3_aa: CASTRAGAGGTDTQYF
d_call: .; clone_size: many; j_call: TRBJ1-3; v_call: TRBV5-1; cdr3_nt: TGCGCCAGCAGCTCGGAATCAGCTGGAAACACCATATATTTT; cdr3_aa: CASSSESAGNTIYF
d_call: .; clone_size: many; j_call: TRBJ2-3; v_call: TRBV5-1; cdr3_nt: TGCGCCAGCAGCGTGGACGGCTTAAGCACAGATACGCAGTATTTT; cdr3_aa: CASSVDGLSTDTQYF
d_call: .; clone_size: .; j_call: TRBJ2-3; v_call: TRBV27; cdr3_nt: TGTGCCAGCAGTTTTTCTCAGGGACCCCAGCAGTATTTT; cdr3_aa: CASSFSQGPQQYF
d_call: .; clone_size: few; j_call: TRBJ2-6; v_call: TRBV6-1; cdr3_nt: TGTGCCAGCAGTGAAGCGCTGGGAAGAGGGGCCAACGTCCTGACTTTC; cdr3_aa: CASSEALGRGANVLTF
d_call: TRBD1; clone_size: many; j_call: TRBJ1-5; v_call: TRBV6-6; cdr3_nt: TGTGCCAGCAAACCGGGGGACAGGGGCAATCAGCCCCAGCATTTT; cdr3_aa: CASKPGDRGNQPQHF
d_call: .; clone_size: many; j_call: TRBJ2-7; v_call: TRBV4-2; cdr3_nt: TGTGCCAGCAGCCAATACGTAGTAGGGGACGAGCAGTACTTC; cdr3_aa: CASSQYVVGDEQYF
d_call: TRBD1; clone_size: few; j_call: TRBJ1-1; v_call: TRBV4-2; cdr3_nt: TGTGCCAGCAGCCAAGATTACAGGGGGCCCCGCAACACTGAAGCTTTCTTT; cdr3_aa: CASSQDYRGPRNTEAFF
d_call: .; clone_size: few; j_call: TRBJ1-2; v_call: TRBV5-5; cdr3_nt: TGTGCCAGCAGCTTGATAGGAGGGACCTATGGCTACACCTTC; cdr3_aa: CASSLIGGTYGYTF
d_call: .; clone_size: many; j_call: TRBJ2-1; v_call: TRBV7-2; cdr3_nt: TGTGCCAGCAGTGACCGGTACAATGAGCAGTTCTTC; cdr3_aa: CASSDRYNEQFF
d_call: TRBD1; clone_size: .; j_call: TRBJ1-5; v_call: TRBV7-8; cdr3_nt: TGTGCCAGCAGCTTAGAAACAGGGGACCTCCTAAACCAGAATCAGCCCCAGCATTTT; cdr3_aa: CASSLETGDLLNQNQPQHF
d_call: .; clone_size: few; j_call: TRBJ2-3; v_call: TRBV7-9; cdr3_nt: TGTGCCAGCAGCCCTCGCTTCGGGGCGGGCACAGATACGCAGTATTTT; cdr3_aa: CASSPRFGAGTDTQYF
d_call: TRBD2; clone_size: many; j_call: TRBJ2-1; v_call: TRBV5-1; cdr3_nt: TGCGCCAGCAGCTTCTCACTAGCGGGGGGGCCCCACTACAATGAGCAGTTCTTC; cdr3_aa: CASSFSLAGGPHYNEQFF
d_call: .; clone_size: few; j_call: TRBJ1-4; v_call: TRBV9; cdr3_nt: TGTGCCAGCAGCGTAGAGGGCAGGTCGAATGAAAAACTGTTTTTT; cdr3_aa: CASSVEGRSNEKLFF
d_call: .; clone_size: many; j_call: TRBJ2-1; v_call: TRBV7-2; cdr3_nt: TGTGCCAGCAGCTTAACTATATACAATGAGCAGTTCTTC; cdr3_aa: CASSLTIYNEQFF
d_call: .; clone_size: many; j_call: TRBJ2-5; v_call: TRBV20-1; cdr3_nt: TGCAGTGCTAGAGATTTTGGAGGAGTCCAAGAGACCCAGTACTTC; cdr3_aa: CSARDFGGVQETQYF
d_call: .; clone_size: many; j_call: TRBJ1-5; v_call: TRBV6-5; cdr3_nt: TGTGCCAGCAGTTACGATGGGGGTCAGCCCCAGCATTTT; cdr3_aa: CASSYDGGQPQHF
d_call: .; clone_size: few; j_call: TRBJ1-3; v_call: TRBV28; cdr3_nt: TGTGCCAGCAGTTTGATGGGGGGGATCGCTGGAAACACCATATATTTT; cdr3_aa: CASSLMGGIAGNTIYF
d_call: .; clone_size: few; j_call: TRBJ1-5; v_call: TRBV2; cdr3_nt: TGTGCCACCGATGAGCAAGGGAACGATCAGCCCCAGCATTTT; cdr3_aa: CATDEQGNDQPQHF
d_call: .; clone_size: few; j_call: TRBJ1-4; v_call: TRBV29-1; cdr3_nt: TGCAGCGTTGACGGCCCAGCCGAAAAACTGTTTTTT; cdr3_aa: CSVDGPAEKLFF
d_call: .; clone_size: many; j_call: TRBJ2-4; v_call: TRBV20-1; cdr3_nt: TGCAGTGCTACCTCCAGGGCGGCCAAAAACATTCAGTACTTC; cdr3_aa: CSATSRAAKNIQYF
d_call: .; clone_size: many; j_call: TRBJ2-7; v_call: TRBV10-2; cdr3_nt: TGCGCCAGCAGTGAGAAGCCTACGAGGGGGGACTTC; cdr3_aa: CASSEKPTRGDF
d_call: .; clone_size: many; j_call: TRBJ2-3; v_call: TRBV29-1; cdr3_nt: TGCAGCGTGCGGCCCACAGATACGCAGTATTTT; cdr3_aa: CSVRPTDTQYF
d_call: .; clone_size: many; j_call: TRBJ1-1; v_call: TRBV6-1; cdr3_nt: TGTGCCAGCAGATTGCATCGGGAGGGGGCTGAAGCTTTCTTT; cdr3_aa: CASRLHREGAEAFF
d_call: .; clone_size: .; j_call: TRBJ1-1; v_call: TRBV5-1; cdr3_nt: TGCGCCAGCAGCTTGAGCGGGTCCCCGAACACTGAAGCTTTCTTT; cdr3_aa: CASSLSGSPNTEAFF
d_call: .; clone_size: many; j_call: TRBJ2-7; v_call: TRBV6-5; cdr3_nt: TGTGCCAGCAGAGCACAGAGCTCCTACGAGCAGTACTTC; cdr3_aa: CASRAQSSYEQYF
d_call: .; clone_size: many; j_call: TRBJ2-3; v_call: TRBV6-4; cdr3_nt: TGTGCCAGCAGTGACTCAGCAGGGGTCATCGATACGCAGTATTTT; cdr3_aa: CASSDSAGVIDTQYF
d_call: .; clone_size: few; j_call: TRBJ1-5; v_call: TRBV5-1; cdr3_nt: TGCGCCAGCAGCTTGGGGGAGGTTAATCAGCCCCAGCATTTT; cdr3_aa: CASSLGEVNQPQHF
d_call: .; clone_size: few; j_call: TRBJ2-2; v_call: TRBV19; cdr3_nt: TGTGCCAGTAGCCCTTACAAGACCGGGGAGCTGTTTTTT; cdr3_aa: CASSPYKTGELFF
d_call: TRBD2; clone_size: many; j_call: TRBJ2-2; v_call: TRBV4-2; cdr3_nt: TGTGCCAGCAGCCAAGAGGCGGGGGGGCACACCGGGGAGCTGTTTTTT; cdr3_aa: CASSQEAGGHTGELFF
d_call: TRBD1; clone_size: many; j_call: TRBJ1-5; v_call: TRBV7-8; cdr3_nt: TGTGCCAGCAGTTACCGACAGGGCCAGCCCCAGCATTTT; cdr3_aa: CASSYRQGQPQHF
d_call: .; clone_size: many; j_call: TRBJ2-4; v_call: TRBV20-1; cdr3_nt: TGCAGTGCTAGTAGTGGCAGTGGGTCTTCGGAATACATTCAGTACTTC; cdr3_aa: CSASSGSGSSEYIQYF
d_call: .; clone_size: few; j_call: TRBJ1-1; v_call: TRBV18; cdr3_nt: TGTGCCAGCTCACCACCGGGACACGGAGGCGCTGAAGCTTTCTTT; cdr3_aa: CASSPPGHGGAEAFF
d_call: TRBD1; clone_size: few; j_call: TRBJ1-2; v_call: TRBV25-1; cdr3_nt: TGTGCCAGCAGGAGGCAGGGGGTTGAGGGCTACACCTTC; cdr3_aa: CASRRQGVEGYTF
d_call: TRBD1; clone_size: many; j_call: TRBJ2-3; v_call: TRBV7-3; cdr3_nt: TGTGCCAGCAGCCCGGGGACAGCTGATACGCAGTATTTT; cdr3_aa: CASSPGTADTQYF
d_call: .; clone_size: .; j_call: TRBJ1-1; v_call: TRBV12-3/TRBV12-4; cdr3_nt: TGTGCCAGCAGTTTAGCCGGACCGGGGACTGAAGCTTTCTTT; cdr3_aa: CASSLAGPGTEAFF
d_call: .; clone_size: many; j_call: TRBJ1-2; v_call: TRBV11-2; cdr3_nt: TGTGCCAGCAGCTTAAAGTCTGGGGTGGATAACTATGGCTACACCTTC; cdr3_aa: CASSLKSGVDNYGYTF
d_call: TRBD1; clone_size: .; j_call: TRBJ1-4; v_call: TRBV15; cdr3_nt: TGTGCCACCAGCAGAGAAAGTTGGGCAGGGGGTGAAAAACTGTTTTTT; cdr3_aa: CATSRESWAGGEKLFF